This T cell receptor beta chain was observed in a study of shared clonotypes between healthy human individuals. Overall study results and limits: What naive subsets generally showed was a larger estimated richness than memory subsets showed.

Concerning this clone: Antigen unknown.

Partitioning of CD4+ cells yielded a CD45RA+ naive subset and a CD45RA-negative memory subset. CDR1 is MNHEY and CDR2 is SVGAGI in the germline V gene. V lost 6 bases, J lost 1 base, and 10 bases lay in between. The CDR3 runs 13 residues. In the authors' workflow: Quality scores were absent from the junction-only immunoSEQ sequences, so filtering differed. TCRdb keeps only in-frame clones here, not all; method: immunoSEQ multiplex PCR. D and trimming were read from the DNA, whereas the V and J calls and clone size are those reported in that table. In the table there are 1.4 million to 1.5 million clones, roughly 96% of which are singletons.

The chain carries TRBV6-5 and TRBJ2-7; the D gene is possibly TRBD2 (5 bases). The clonotype originates from a man aged 30-40 years in good health. Input material: naive CD4+ T cells sorted from blood. Subset: CD45RA+ positively selected. The CDR3 spells CASRATGSYEQYF. In DNA form, the CDR3 reads TGTGCCAGCAGAGCGACGGGGTCCTACGAGCAGTACTTC.